The T cell receptor beta chain under discussion was sequenced for a study of human T cells and chemical hapten exposure (TCRdb year 2021). About the study as a whole: For sensitization, 2% DPC in acetone was applied to an approximately 2 cm by approximately 2 cm area of upper inner arm skin. In alopecia patients, the study followed how the peripheral blood TCR repertoire changed in vivo over primary and secondary sensitization to diphenylcyclopropenone (DPC), a hapten. Libraries were pooled for sequencing, and variation in per-sample TCR yields was attributed mainly to small differences in library volumes within the pool. Most of the patients in the cohort were female, and the cohort covered alopecia areata with under or over 50% scalp involvement, alopecia totalis and alopecia universalis. Patch tests used Finn chambers with 0.01% DPC on the upper back, scored after 6 days by International Contact Dermatitis Research Group standards. Blood samples were taken from patients before sensitization (week 0) and at 2, 6 and about 24 weeks after DPC sensitization. Patients additionally received weekly therapeutic DPC doses to the scalp throughout the roughly 25-week study period. Blood for TCR sequencing was provided by twenty-nine alopecia patients at one to four time points (pre-sensitization, 2, 6 and 24 weeks). The paper as a whole reports these results and caveats: Repeated subsampling changed both the strength of the expansion versus patch-test correlation and the threshold at which the correlation became significant. Expanded TCRs formed significantly more large CDR3 similarity clusters than pre-sensitization or healthy control sets, consistent with antigen-driven responses. Patch test score correlated positively with the number of PT1 expanded TCRs, reaching significance at thresholds 8, 16 and 32 but not at 4. All patients had alopecia, a presumed autoimmune disease, so their immune response might differ from that of healthy individuals. No change with DPC sensitization was found in the number of TCRs above 1 in 1000 frequency, and no evidence of global repertoire structure alterations was found.

Libraries were prepared through RACE. The sequencing machine was a NextSeq 500. During library preparation, unique molecular identifiers were attached to individual cDNA molecules so that TCRs could be counted quantitatively and reproducibly. Each blood RNA sample was used to sequence both TCR alpha and TCR beta chains. Concerning the study's data processing: The median number of TCRs per sample was 95,638, ranging from 23,224 to 690,600. The Decombinator software suite was used to annotate V, J and CDR3 in the TCR reads. Every sample was subsampled to the same number of TCRs (28,000) for the PS versus PT1 abundance plots. TCRs were defined as expanded if absent before sensitization and observed at least eight times at the 2-week time point. TCRdb reworked the public reads: Q25 trimming with fastp, MiXCR clone assembly, productive beta chains retained. One record per CDR3 amino acid sequence lists the most common genes and DNA. TCRdb's processing, not the study's, gives the V and J calls here. The sample has over 300,000 distinct CDR3 sequences on record, 5% to 6.5% of them singletons. The ten largest make up just over 2.5% of the sample.

A total of 11 residues make up the CDR3, ends included. Just CDR3 DNA is preserved here, 33 bases in frame from base 1. CDR1 and CDR2 are drawn from the germline V gene: SGDLS, YYNGEE. V loses 6 bases of germline sequence and J loses 8 bases, and the interval between the two ends is 11 bases. This clonotype occurred many times. Its antigen is not yet known. The CDR3 does not end in the conserved phenylalanine or tryptophan, so this is likely a read error. The label giving this sample's time point can be read as: pre-sensitization, week 0. The treatment or condition label corresponds to: therapeutic diphenylcyclopropenone sensitization with weekly scalp DPC. At each patch-test visit, blood was drawn before the patch test was applied. To be eligible, patients had to be aged 18 to 70, diagnosed with alopecia and judged suitable for DPC therapy, while pregnant patients were excluded. Total RNA was extracted from unfractionated whole blood collected in Tempus Blood RNA tubes.

The receptor was isolated from a woman aged 45-59 years with alopecia areata. Some clones in this sample may be carry-over from other donors' samples. Sequences were derived from whole blood, sampled in connection with sensitization to the hapten diphenylcyclopropenone (DPC). The rearrangement joined TRBV9 to TRBJ1-1; a confident D gene designation cannot be given. The DNA sequence reads TGTGCCAGCACCCGGGGTCCAGAAGCTTTCCTT. It specifies CASTRGPEAFL.